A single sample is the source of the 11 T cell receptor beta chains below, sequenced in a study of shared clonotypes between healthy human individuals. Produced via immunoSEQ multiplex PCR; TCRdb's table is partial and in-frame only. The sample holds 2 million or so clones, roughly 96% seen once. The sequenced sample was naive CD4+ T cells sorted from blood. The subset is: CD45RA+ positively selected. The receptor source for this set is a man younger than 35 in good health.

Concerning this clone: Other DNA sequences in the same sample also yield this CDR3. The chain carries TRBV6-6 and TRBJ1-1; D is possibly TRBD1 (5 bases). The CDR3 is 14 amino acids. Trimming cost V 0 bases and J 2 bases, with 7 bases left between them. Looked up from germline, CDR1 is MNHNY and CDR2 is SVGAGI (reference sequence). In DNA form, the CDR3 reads TGTGCCAGCAGTTACTCCCAGGGCAACACTGAAGCTTTCTTT. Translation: CASSYSQGNTEAFF.

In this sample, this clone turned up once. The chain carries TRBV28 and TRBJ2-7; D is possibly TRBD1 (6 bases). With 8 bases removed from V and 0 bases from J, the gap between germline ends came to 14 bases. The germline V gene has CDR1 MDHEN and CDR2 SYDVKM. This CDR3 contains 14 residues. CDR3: CASSTGSTSYEQYF. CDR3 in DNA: TGTGCCAGCTCTACAGGGTCGACCTCCTACGAGCAGTACTTC. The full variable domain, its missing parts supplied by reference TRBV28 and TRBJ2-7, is DVKVTQSSRYLVKRTGEKVFLECVQDMDHENMFWYRQDPGLGLRLIYFSYDVKMKEKGDIPEGYSVSREKKERFSLILESASTNQTSMYLCASSTGSTSYEQYFGPGTRLTVT.

CDR3 residues: CASGTGQVSSYEQYF. CDR3 bases: TGTGCTAGTGGAACGGGACAGGTTAGCTCCTACGAGCAGTACTTC. V usage is TRBV12-5 and J usage is TRBJ2-7, with 8 positions matching TRBD1. CDR3 length: 15 amino acids. Germline V CDR1 and CDR2: LGHNT, FRNRAP. The trim removed 6 bases at V and 0 bases at J, leaving 7 bases unmatched.

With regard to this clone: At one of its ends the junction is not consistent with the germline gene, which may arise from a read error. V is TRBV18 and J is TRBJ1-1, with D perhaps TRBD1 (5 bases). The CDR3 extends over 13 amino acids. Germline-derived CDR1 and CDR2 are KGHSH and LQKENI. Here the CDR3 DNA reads TGTGCCAGCTCACCGCAAAGTGGGGGGATGGTGGTCTTT. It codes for CASSPQSGGMVVF.

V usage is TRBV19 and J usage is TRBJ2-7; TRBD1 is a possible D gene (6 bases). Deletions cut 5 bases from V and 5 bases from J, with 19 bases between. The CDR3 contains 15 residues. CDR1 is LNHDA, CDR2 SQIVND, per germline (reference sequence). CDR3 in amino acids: CASSLGGKATHEQYF. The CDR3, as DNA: TGTGCCAGTAGTTTAGGGGGTAAAGCAACCCACGAGCAGTACTTC. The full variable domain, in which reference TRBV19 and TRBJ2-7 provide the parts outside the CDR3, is DGGITQSPKYLFRKEGQNVTLSCEQNLNHDAMYWYRQDPGQGLRLIYYSQIVNDFQKGDIAEGYSVSREKKESFPLTVTSAQKNPTAFYLCASSLGGKATHEQYFGPGTRLTVT.

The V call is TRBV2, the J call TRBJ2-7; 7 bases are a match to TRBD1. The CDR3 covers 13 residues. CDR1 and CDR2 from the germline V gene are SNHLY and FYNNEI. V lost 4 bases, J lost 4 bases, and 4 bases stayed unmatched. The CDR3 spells CASSVGTDYEQYF. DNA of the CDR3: TGTGCCAGCAGTGTGGGGACAGATTACGAGCAGTACTTC.

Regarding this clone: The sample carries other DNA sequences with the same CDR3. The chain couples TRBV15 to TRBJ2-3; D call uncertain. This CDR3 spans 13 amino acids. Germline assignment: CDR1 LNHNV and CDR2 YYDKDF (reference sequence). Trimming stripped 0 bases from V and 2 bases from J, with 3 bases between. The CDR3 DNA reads TGTGCCACCAGCAGAGATTTCACAGATACGCAGTATTTT. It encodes CATSRDFTDTQYF.

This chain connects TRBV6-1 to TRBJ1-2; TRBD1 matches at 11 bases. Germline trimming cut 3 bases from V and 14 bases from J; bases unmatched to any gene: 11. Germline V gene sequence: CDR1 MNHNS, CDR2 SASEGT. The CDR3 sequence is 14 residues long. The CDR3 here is CASSDEGQGGIETF. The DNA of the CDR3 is TGTGCCAGCAGTGATGAGGGACAGGGGGGAATCGAAACCTTC.

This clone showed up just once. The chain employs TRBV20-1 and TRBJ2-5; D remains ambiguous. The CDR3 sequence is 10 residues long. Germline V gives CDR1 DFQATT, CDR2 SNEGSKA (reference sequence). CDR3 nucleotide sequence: TGCAGCCCATTCCGAGAGACCCAGTACTTC. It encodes CSPFRETQYF.

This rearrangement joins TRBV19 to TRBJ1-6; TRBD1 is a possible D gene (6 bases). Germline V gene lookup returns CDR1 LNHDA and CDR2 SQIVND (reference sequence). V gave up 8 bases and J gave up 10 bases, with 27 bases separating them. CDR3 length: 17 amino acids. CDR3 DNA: TGTGCCAGTCATCCGAGCCAGGGGATTTTTGTTGGGTCACCCCTCCACTTT. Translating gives CASHPSQGIFVGSPLHF.

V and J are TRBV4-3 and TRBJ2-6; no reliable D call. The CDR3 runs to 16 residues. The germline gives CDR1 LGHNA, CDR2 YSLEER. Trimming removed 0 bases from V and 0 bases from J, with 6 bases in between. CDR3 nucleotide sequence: TGCGCCAGCAGCCAAGATGGGGTCTCTGGGGCCAACGTCCTGACTTTC. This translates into CASSQDGVSGANVLTF.